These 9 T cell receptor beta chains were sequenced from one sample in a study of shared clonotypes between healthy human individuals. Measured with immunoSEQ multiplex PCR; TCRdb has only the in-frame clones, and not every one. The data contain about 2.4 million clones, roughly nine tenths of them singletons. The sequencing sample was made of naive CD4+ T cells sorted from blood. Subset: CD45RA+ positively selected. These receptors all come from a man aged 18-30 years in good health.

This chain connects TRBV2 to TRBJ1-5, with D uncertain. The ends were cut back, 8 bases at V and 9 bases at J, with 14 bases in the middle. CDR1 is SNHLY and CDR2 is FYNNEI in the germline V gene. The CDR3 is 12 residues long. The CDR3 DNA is TGTGCCAGCGCTTTTTATACCGGGCCCCAGCATTTT. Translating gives CASAFYTGPQHF. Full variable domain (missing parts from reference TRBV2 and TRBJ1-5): EPEVTQTPSHQVTQMGQEVILRCVPISNHLYFYWYRQILGQKVEFLVSFYNNEISEKSEIFDDQFSVERPDGSNFTLKIRSTKLEDSAMYFCASAFYTGPQHFGDGTRLSIL.

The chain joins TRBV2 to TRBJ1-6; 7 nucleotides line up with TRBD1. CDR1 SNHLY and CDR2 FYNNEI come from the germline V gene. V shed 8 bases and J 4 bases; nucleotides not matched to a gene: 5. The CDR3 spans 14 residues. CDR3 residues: CASEGGTYNSPLHF. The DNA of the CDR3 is TGTGCCAGCGAAGGGGGCACTTATAATTCACCCCTCCACTTT.

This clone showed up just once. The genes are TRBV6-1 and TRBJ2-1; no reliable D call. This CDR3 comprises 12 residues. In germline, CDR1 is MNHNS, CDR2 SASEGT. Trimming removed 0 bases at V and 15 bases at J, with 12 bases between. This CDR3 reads CASSEAPRFRFF. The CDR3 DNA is TGTGCCAGCAGTGAAGCGCCCCGGTTTCGGTTCTTC.

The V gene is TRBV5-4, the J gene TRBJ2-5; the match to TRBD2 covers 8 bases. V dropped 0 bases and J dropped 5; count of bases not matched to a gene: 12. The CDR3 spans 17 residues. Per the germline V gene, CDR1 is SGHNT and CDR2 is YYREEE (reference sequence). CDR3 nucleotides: TGTGCCAGCAGCTTGGATCCTCCCAGCGGGAGATCGGAGACCCAGTACTTC. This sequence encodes CASSLDPPSGRSETQYF.

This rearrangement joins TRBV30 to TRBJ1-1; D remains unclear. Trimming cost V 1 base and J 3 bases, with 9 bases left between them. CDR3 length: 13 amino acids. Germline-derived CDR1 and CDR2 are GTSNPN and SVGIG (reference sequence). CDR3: CAWSEDSYTEAFF. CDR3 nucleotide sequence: TGTGCCTGGAGTGAGGATTCTTACACTGAAGCTTTCTTT. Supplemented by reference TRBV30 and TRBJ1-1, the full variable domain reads SQTIHQWPATLVQPVGSPLSLECTVEGTSNPNLYWYRQAAGRGLQLLFYSVGIGQISSEVPQNLSASRPQDRQFILSSKKLLLSDSGFYLCAWSEDSYTEAFFGQGTRLTVV.

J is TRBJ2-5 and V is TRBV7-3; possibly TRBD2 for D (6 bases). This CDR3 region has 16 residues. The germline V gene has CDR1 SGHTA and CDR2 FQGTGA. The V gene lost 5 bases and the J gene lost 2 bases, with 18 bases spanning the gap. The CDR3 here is CASSPHERAGQETQYF. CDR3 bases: TGTGCCAGCAGCCCCCACGAGAGAGCGGGTCAAGAGACCCAGTACTTC.

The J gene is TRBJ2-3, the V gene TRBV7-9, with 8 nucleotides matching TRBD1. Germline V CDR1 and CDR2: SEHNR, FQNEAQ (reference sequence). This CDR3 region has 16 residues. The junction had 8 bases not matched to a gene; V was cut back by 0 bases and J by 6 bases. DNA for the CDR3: TGTGCCAGCAGCTTAGCGTCGGCAGGGGGCATGGATACGCAGTATTTT. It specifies CASSLASAGGMDTQYF.

The CDR3 here is CASSRTLATAQDTQYF. In DNA form, the CDR3 reads TGTGCCAGCTCAAGAACGCTAGCGACTGCACAAGATACGCAGTATTTT. V is TRBV18 and J is TRBJ2-3; weak D call: TRBD2 (6 bases). The germline CDR1 and CDR2 sequences are KGHSH and LQKENI. The CDR3 has 16 residues. Trimming took off 5 bases at V and 5 bases at J, with 20 bases between the two ends.

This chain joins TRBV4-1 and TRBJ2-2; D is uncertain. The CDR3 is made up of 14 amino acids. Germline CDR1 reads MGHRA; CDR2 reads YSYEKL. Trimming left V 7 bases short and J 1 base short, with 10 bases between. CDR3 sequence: CASMPIGNTGELFF. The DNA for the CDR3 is TGCGCCAGCATGCCAATCGGGAACACCGGGGAGCTGTTTTTT.